A selection of T cell receptor beta chains follows, all from one sample in a study of control samples from healthy donors and cancer patients. TCRdb keeps only in-frame clones here, not all; method: immunoSEQ multiplex PCR. The table has over 150,000 clones, around 94% seen once. Sequencing was done on a sample of blood. Source of these receptors: a woman between 18 and 29 years old in good health. Both conserved end residues are part of each CDR3. The order of the fields is V gene, D gene, J gene, clone size, CDR3 protein, CDR3 DNA. A D gene is named only where the DNA matches it firmly. Expanded clones get a size class; other rows say once, few or many, or leave the size out.

v_gene: TRBV28
d_gene: .
j_gene: TRBJ1-1
abundance: .
CDR3aa: CASSLFRGPDEAFF
CDR3nt: TGTGCCAGCAGTTTATTCCGGGGACCAGATGAAGCTTTCTTT

v_gene: TRBV29-1
d_gene: .
j_gene: TRBJ1-3
abundance: .
CDR3aa: CSAAPGLGSGNTIYF
CDR3nt: TGCAGCGCTGCCCCAGGGTTGGGCTCTGGAAACACCATATATTTT

v_gene: TRBV28
d_gene: .
j_gene: TRBJ1-5
abundance: .
CDR3aa: CASSLGSGYRQPQHF
CDR3nt: TGTGCCAGCAGTTTGGGTTCAGGGTATAGACAGCCCCAGCATTTT

v_gene: TRBV29-1
d_gene: TRBD2
j_gene: TRBJ2-1
abundance: .
CDR3aa: CSVEAFGAGALSTNEQFF
CDR3nt: TGCAGCGTTGAAGCCTTCGGGGCGGGAGCCCTCTCTACAAATGAGCAGTTCTTC

v_gene: TRBV13
d_gene: .
j_gene: TRBJ2-1
abundance: .
CDR3aa: CASSPTGYNEQFF
CDR3nt: TGTGCCAGCAGCCCGACAGGCTACAATGAGCAGTTCTTC

v_gene: TRBV19
d_gene: .
j_gene: TRBJ1-6
abundance: .
CDR3aa: CASSIAGLLGPLHF
CDR3nt: TGTGCCAGTAGTATAGCGGGACTGCTCGGGCCCCTCCACTTT

v_gene: TRBV6-5
d_gene: .
j_gene: TRBJ2-5
abundance: .
CDR3aa: CASRRVGETQYF
CDR3nt: TGTGCCAGCAGGAGAGTTGGAGAGACCCAGTACTTC

v_gene: TRBV6-2/TRBV6-3
d_gene: .
j_gene: TRBJ2-3
abundance: .
CDR3aa: CASSYRERTDTQYF
CDR3nt: TGTGCCAGCAGTTACAGGGAGCGCACAGATACGCAGTATTTT

v_gene: TRBV7-9
d_gene: .
j_gene: TRBJ2-7
abundance: .
CDR3aa: CASSFGGGASYEQYF
CDR3nt: TGTGCCAGCAGCTTCGGCGGGGGCGCCTCCTACGAGCAGTACTTC

v_gene: TRBV7-9
d_gene: TRBD2
j_gene: TRBJ2-1
abundance: .
CDR3aa: CASTSLAAGYNEQFF
CDR3nt: TGTGCCAGCACCTCTCTAGCGGCCGGATACAATGAGCAGTTCTTC

v_gene: TRBV10-3
d_gene: .
j_gene: TRBJ2-1
abundance: .
CDR3aa: CAITSGPEREQFF
CDR3nt: TGTGCCATCACAAGCGGTCCAGAACGCGAGCAGTTCTTC

v_gene: TRBV19
d_gene: .
j_gene: TRBJ1-5
abundance: .
CDR3aa: CAGSRQGFSQPQHF
CDR3nt: TGTGCCGGTTCAAGGCAGGGCTTTTCTCAGCCCCAGCATTTT

v_gene: TRBV18
d_gene: TRBD1
j_gene: TRBJ1-3
abundance: .
CDR3aa: CASSPTTGAYSGNTIYF
CDR3nt: TGTGCCAGCTCACCAACGACAGGGGCCTACTCTGGAAACACCATATATTTT

v_gene: TRBV5-1
d_gene: .
j_gene: TRBJ1-1
abundance: .
CDR3aa: CASSLKGESTEAFF
CDR3nt: TGCGCCAGCAGCTTGAAGGGGGAGAGCACTGAAGCTTTCTTT

v_gene: TRBV5-6
d_gene: .
j_gene: TRBJ2-7
abundance: .
CDR3aa: CASSLGGSHEQYF
CDR3nt: TGTGCCAGCAGCTTGGGAGGGAGCCACGAGCAGTACTTC

v_gene: TRBV18
d_gene: .
j_gene: TRBJ2-7
abundance: .
CDR3aa: CASSPTLNHPKSYEQYF
CDR3nt: TGTGCCAGCTCCCCCACACTTAATCACCCGAAAAGCTACGAGCAGTACTTC

v_gene: TRBV11-1
d_gene: .
j_gene: TRBJ2-1
abundance: .
CDR3aa: CASSLLPGLTYNEQFF
CDR3nt: TGTGCCAGCAGCTTACTTCCGGGACTCACCTACAATGAGCAGTTCTTC

v_gene: TRBV4-2
d_gene: .
j_gene: TRBJ1-2
abundance: .
CDR3aa: CASSQDPTGGYTF
CDR3nt: TGTGCCAGCAGCCAAGACCCGACAGGTGGCTACACCTTC

v_gene: TRBV6-4
d_gene: .
j_gene: TRBJ1-5
abundance: .
CDR3aa: CASSVSGNEKPMFYKPQHF
CDR3nt: TGTGCCAGCAGTGTATCAGGGAATGAAAAGCCCATGTTTTATAAACCCCAGCATTTT

v_gene: TRBV5-4
d_gene: .
j_gene: TRBJ1-3
abundance: .
CDR3aa: CASSFPGNGNTIYF
CDR3nt: TGTGCCAGCAGCTTCCCGGGTAATGGAAACACCATATATTTT

v_gene: TRBV15
d_gene: TRBD2
j_gene: TRBJ2-1
abundance: .
CDR3aa: CATSRDRGLAGFNEQFF
CDR3nt: TGTGCCACCAGCAGAGATAGGGGACTAGCGGGATTCAATGAGCAGTTCTTC

v_gene: TRBV15
d_gene: .
j_gene: TRBJ1-4
abundance: .
CDR3aa: CATSREGRSNEKLFF
CDR3nt: TGTGCCACCAGCAGAGAGGGCAGGTCTAATGAAAAACTGTTTTTT

v_gene: TRBV28
d_gene: .
j_gene: TRBJ1-6
abundance: .
CDR3aa: CASSIISGGGVSYNSPLHF
CDR3nt: TGTGCCAGCAGCATTATCTCAGGAGGGGGGGTGTCCTATAATTCACCCCTCCACTTT

v_gene: TRBV5-1
d_gene: .
j_gene: TRBJ1-3
abundance: .
CDR3aa: CASSLISSGNTIYF
CDR3nt: TGCGCCAGCAGCTTGATCAGCTCTGGAAACACCATATATTTT

v_gene: TRBV11-2
d_gene: TRBD1
j_gene: TRBJ1-1
abundance: once
CDR3aa: CASSLDRDSEAFF
CDR3nt: TGTGCCAGCAGCTTAGACCGGGACAGTGAAGCTTTCTTT

v_gene: TRBV24-1
d_gene: TRBD2
j_gene: TRBJ2-3
abundance: .
CDR3aa: CATSDPGLASTDTQYF
CDR3nt: TGTGCCACCAGTGACCCGGGACTAGCGAGCACAGATACGCAGTATTTT

v_gene: TRBV21-1
d_gene: .
j_gene: TRBJ2-4
abundance: .
CDR3aa: CASSKPLHSGRAAKNIQYF
CDR3nt: TGTGCCAGCAGCAAACCCCTCCATAGCGGGAGGGCTGCCAAAAACATTCAGTACTTC

v_gene: TRBV10-3
d_gene: TRBD2
j_gene: TRBJ2-4
abundance: .
CDR3aa: CAISDLAGGNIQYF
CDR3nt: TGTGCCATCAGTGACCTAGCGGGAGGAAACATTCAGTACTTC

v_gene: TRBV4-1
d_gene: .
j_gene: TRBJ2-7
abundance: few
CDR3aa: CASSQVDMGFTYEQYF
CDR3nt: TGCGCCAGCAGCCAAGTCGACATGGGGTTTACCTACGAGCAGTACTTC

v_gene: TRBV7-2
d_gene: .
j_gene: TRBJ1-2
abundance: .
CDR3aa: CASSLVLYQGSYTF
CDR3nt: TGTGCCAGCAGCTTAGTTCTCTACCAAGGGAGCTACACCTTC

v_gene: TRBV5-4
d_gene: .
j_gene: TRBJ1-6
abundance: .
CDR3aa: CASSLGGTYNSPLHF
CDR3nt: TGTGCCAGCAGCTTGGGAGGGACTTATAATTCACCCCTCCACTTT

v_gene: TRBV10-3
d_gene: .
j_gene: TRBJ2-7
abundance: .
CDR3aa: CAISEGDLSYEQYF
CDR3nt: TGTGCCATCAGTGAAGGGGACCTCTCCTACGAGCAGTACTTC

v_gene: TRBV14
d_gene: .
j_gene: TRBJ1-1
abundance: .
CDR3aa: CASSLARGTEAFF
CDR3nt: TGTGCCAGCAGTCTTGCTAGGGGCACTGAAGCTTTCTTT

v_gene: TRBV18
d_gene: TRBD1
j_gene: TRBJ2-7
abundance: .
CDR3aa: CASSPPGTGGEQYF
CDR3nt: TGTGCCAGCTCACCACCCGGGACAGGGGGCGAGCAGTACTTC

v_gene: TRBV18
d_gene: TRBD1
j_gene: TRBJ2-7
abundance: .
CDR3aa: CASSKGQAPYEQYF
CDR3nt: TGTGCCAGCTCAAAGGGACAGGCTCCCTACGAGCAGTACTTC

v_gene: TRBV4-2
d_gene: TRBD1
j_gene: TRBJ2-7
abundance: .
CDR3aa: CASSQEQGVPEQYF
CDR3nt: TGTGCCAGCAGCCAAGAGCAGGGGGTCCCCGAGCAGTACTTC

v_gene: TRBV6-5
d_gene: .
j_gene: TRBJ2-3
abundance: once
CDR3aa: CASTRARVSADTQYF
CDR3nt: TGTGCCAGCACCCGAGCCAGGGTTAGTGCAGATACGCAGTATTTT

v_gene: TRBV7-2
d_gene: .
j_gene: TRBJ1-1
abundance: .
CDR3aa: CASSLGRNTEAFF
CDR3nt: TGTGCCAGCAGCTTAGGTCGGAACACTGAAGCTTTCTTT

v_gene: TRBV12-5
d_gene: .
j_gene: TRBJ1-3
abundance: .
CDR3aa: CASALDRRGGNTIYF
CDR3nt: TGTGCTAGTGCACTCGACAGGCGGGGTGGAAACACCATATATTTT

v_gene: TRBV11-2
d_gene: .
j_gene: TRBJ1-4
abundance: .
CDR3aa: CASSPATNEKLFF
CDR3nt: TGTGCCAGCAGCCCCGCAACTAATGAAAAACTGTTTTTT

v_gene: TRBV5-6
d_gene: .
j_gene: TRBJ1-2
abundance: .
CDR3aa: CASSWGDTAYGYTF
CDR3nt: TGTGCCAGCAGCTGGGGGGACACGGCCTATGGCTACACCTTC